Listed below are T cell receptor beta chains from one sample, sequenced in a study of CD8+ T cells in alopecia areata. Assay: immunoSEQ multiplex PCR; the TCRdb copy retains only in-frame clones and omits some. Of 130,000 to 150,000 clones in the sample, 65% to 90% were seen once. The specimen comprised CD8+ T cells sorted from blood, sampled at week 4, from a patient treated with tofacitinib. Receptors were obtained from a human donor with alopecia areata. Each CDR3 is given with its conserved first and last residue. A D gene is named only where the DNA matches it firmly. Only some rows state a clone size, as once, few, many or a class for expanded clones.

clone size: -
J gene: TRBJ2-3
V gene: TRBV29-1
CDR3 length: 12
D gene: -
CDR3 DNA: TGCAGCGTCGTTTACAAGGGAGATACGCAGTATTTT
CDR3 protein: CSVVYKGDTQYF

clone size: -
J gene: TRBJ2-5
V gene: TRBV15
CDR3 length: 15
D gene: -
CDR3 DNA: TGTGCCACCAGCGGGCACCGGGACCTAGGGGAGACCCAGTACTTC
CDR3 protein: CATSGHRDLGETQYF

clone size: -
J gene: TRBJ2-7
V gene: TRBV11-2
CDR3 length: 11
D gene: -
CDR3 DNA: TGTGCCAGCAGCTCGACCTACGAGCAGTACTTC
CDR3 protein: CASSSTYEQYF

clone size: -
J gene: TRBJ1-3
V gene: TRBV29-1
CDR3 length: 14
D gene: TRBD1
CDR3 DNA: TGCAGCGTCGCAGGAGGGACAGGGGGAAACACCATATATTTT
CDR3 protein: CSVAGGTGGNTIYF

clone size: -
J gene: TRBJ1-4
V gene: TRBV7-9
CDR3 length: 16
D gene: -
CDR3 DNA: TGTGCCAGCAGCTTTGGGGGGAGAGCAACTAATGAAAAACTGTTTTTT
CDR3 protein: CASSFGGRATNEKLFF

clone size: -
J gene: TRBJ1-1
V gene: TRBV5-1
CDR3 length: 13
D gene: TRBD1
CDR3 DNA: TGCGCCAGCAGACCTCGACAGGGCGGACCAGCTTTCTTT
CDR3 protein: CASRPRQGGPAFF

clone size: once
J gene: TRBJ2-5
V gene: TRBV14
CDR3 length: 16
D gene: -
CDR3 DNA: TGTGCCAGCAGCTCCCGCGTAACAGCCGAACAAGAGACCCAGTACTTC
CDR3 protein: CASSSRVTAEQETQYF

clone size: -
J gene: TRBJ2-1
V gene: TRBV29-1
CDR3 length: 10
D gene: -
CDR3 DNA: TGCAGCGTTGGGCACAATGAGCAGTTCTTC
CDR3 protein: CSVGHNEQFF

clone size: -
J gene: TRBJ2-2
V gene: TRBV5-6
CDR3 length: 16
D gene: TRBD1
CDR3 DNA: TGTGCCAGCAGCTTGGCCACAGGGGGTCCCCCCGGGGAGCTGTTTTTT
CDR3 protein: CASSLATGGPPGELFF

clone size: -
J gene: TRBJ2-3
V gene: TRBV9
CDR3 length: 13
D gene: -
CDR3 DNA: TGTGCCAGCAGCGTAGTTCCAGGGGATACGCAGTATTTT
CDR3 protein: CASSVVPGDTQYF

clone size: -
J gene: TRBJ1-1
V gene: TRBV4-1
CDR3 length: 15
D gene: -
CDR3 DNA: TGCGCCAGCAGCCGCACCCCCGGACTGAACACTGAAGCTTTCTTT
CDR3 protein: CASSRTPGLNTEAFF

clone size: -
J gene: TRBJ1-2
V gene: TRBV29-1
CDR3 length: 11
D gene: -
CDR3 DNA: TGCAGCGTTGCAGCCGGCTATGGCTACACCTTC
CDR3 protein: CSVAAGYGYTF

clone size: once
J gene: TRBJ2-7
V gene: TRBV6-5
CDR3 length: 13
D gene: TRBD1
CDR3 DNA: TGTGCCAGCAGTGTGGGACAGACCTACGAGCAGTACTTC
CDR3 protein: CASSVGQTYEQYF

clone size: -
J gene: TRBJ2-4
V gene: TRBV14
CDR3 length: 16
D gene: -
CDR3 DNA: TGTGCCAGCAGCCAAGGGACCCAGGGGGCCAAAAACATTCAGTACTTC
CDR3 protein: CASSQGTQGAKNIQYF

clone size: -
J gene: TRBJ2-3
V gene: TRBV14
CDR3 length: 13
D gene: -
CDR3 DNA: TGTGCCAGCAGCCAAGCGTACACAGATACGCAGTATTTT
CDR3 protein: CASSQAYTDTQYF

clone size: once
J gene: TRBJ2-3
V gene: TRBV6-5
CDR3 length: 15
D gene: -
CDR3 DNA: TGTGCCAGCAGTTACTCGAGTTTGGTCACAGATACGCAGTATTTT
CDR3 protein: CASSYSSLVTDTQYF

clone size: -
J gene: TRBJ2-3
V gene: TRBV5-4
CDR3 length: 12
D gene: -
CDR3 DNA: TGTGCCAGCAGCTTGAGCGCGGATACGCAGTATTTT
CDR3 protein: CASSLSADTQYF

clone size: few
J gene: TRBJ2-7
V gene: TRBV15
CDR3 length: 15
D gene: -
CDR3 DNA: TGTGCCACCAGCCCCAGGGCGGGGTCTCTTTACGAGCAGTACTTC
CDR3 protein: CATSPRAGSLYEQYF

clone size: -
J gene: TRBJ2-1
V gene: TRBV5-6
CDR3 length: 16
D gene: TRBD2
CDR3 DNA: TGTGCCAGCAGCTTGCCCGGGACTAGCGTTAACAATGAGCAGTTCTTC
CDR3 protein: CASSLPGTSVNNEQFF

clone size: -
J gene: TRBJ2-7
V gene: TRBV7-9
CDR3 length: 15
D gene: -
CDR3 DNA: TGTGCCAGCAGCGAGGGGGGACTAACGTACTACGAGCAGTACTTC
CDR3 protein: CASSEGGLTYYEQYF

clone size: -
J gene: TRBJ2-7
V gene: TRBV4-1
CDR3 length: 13
D gene: -
CDR3 DNA: TGCGCCAGCAGCCAAGATCCAACCTACGAGCAGTACTTC
CDR3 protein: CASSQDPTYEQYF

clone size: -
J gene: TRBJ2-3
V gene: TRBV2
CDR3 length: 15
D gene: TRBD2
CDR3 DNA: TGTGCCAGCAACGGACTAGCGGGTAGCGCAGATACGCAGTATTTT
CDR3 protein: CASNGLAGSADTQYF

clone size: -
J gene: TRBJ1-1
V gene: TRBV6-5
CDR3 length: 13
D gene: -
CDR3 DNA: TGTGCCAGCAGTTACCGATCCACCACTGAAGCTTTCTTT
CDR3 protein: CASSYRSTTEAFF

clone size: -
J gene: TRBJ2-7
V gene: TRBV7-2
CDR3 length: 16
D gene: -
CDR3 DNA: TGTGCCAGCAGCTTAATCCCCCCGGACGGGCCCTACGAGCAGTACTTC
CDR3 protein: CASSLIPPDGPYEQYF

clone size: -
J gene: TRBJ2-4
V gene: TRBV7-9
CDR3 length: 15
D gene: -
CDR3 DNA: TGTGCCAGCAGCCACGTCCGGGGTCCCAAAAACATTCAGTACTTC
CDR3 protein: CASSHVRGPKNIQYF

clone size: -
J gene: TRBJ2-7
V gene: TRBV23-1
CDR3 length: 17
D gene: TRBD1
CDR3 DNA: TGCGCCAGCAGTCCTCATTGGGACAGGGGATTTCAACCGCGGTGGTACTTC
CDR3 protein: CASSPHWDRGFQPRWYF

clone size: -
J gene: TRBJ2-7
V gene: TRBV4-3
CDR3 length: 14
D gene: -
CDR3 DNA: TGCGCCAGCAGCCAAGACTCTGGCTCCTACGAGCAGTACTTC
CDR3 protein: CASSQDSGSYEQYF

clone size: -
J gene: TRBJ1-2
V gene: TRBV30
CDR3 length: 20
D gene: TRBD1
CDR3 DNA: TGTGCCTGGAGTACGACCGGGACAGGGGATTTGAGGTGGACTAACTATGGCTACACCTTC
CDR3 protein: CAWSTTGTGDLRWTNYGYTF

clone size: -
J gene: TRBJ2-4
V gene: TRBV7-9
CDR3 length: 15
D gene: TRBD1
CDR3 DNA: TGTGCCAGCAGCTTACCACCGACAGGGGGAAACATTCAGTACTTC
CDR3 protein: CASSLPPTGGNIQYF